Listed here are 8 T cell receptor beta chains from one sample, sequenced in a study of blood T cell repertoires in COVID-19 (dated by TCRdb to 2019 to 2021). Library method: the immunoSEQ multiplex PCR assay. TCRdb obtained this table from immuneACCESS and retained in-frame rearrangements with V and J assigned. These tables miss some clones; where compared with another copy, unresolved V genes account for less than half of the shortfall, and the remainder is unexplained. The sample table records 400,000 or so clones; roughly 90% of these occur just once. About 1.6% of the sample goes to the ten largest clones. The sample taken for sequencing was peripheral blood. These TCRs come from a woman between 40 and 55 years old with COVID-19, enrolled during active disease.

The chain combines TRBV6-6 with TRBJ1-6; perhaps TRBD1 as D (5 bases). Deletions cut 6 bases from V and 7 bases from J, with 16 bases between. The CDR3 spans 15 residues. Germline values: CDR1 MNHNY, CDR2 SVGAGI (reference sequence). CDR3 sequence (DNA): TGTGCCAGCAGCCCCCAAAAGGGGAGGAATTCACCCCTCCACTTT. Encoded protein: CASSPQKGRNSPLHF.

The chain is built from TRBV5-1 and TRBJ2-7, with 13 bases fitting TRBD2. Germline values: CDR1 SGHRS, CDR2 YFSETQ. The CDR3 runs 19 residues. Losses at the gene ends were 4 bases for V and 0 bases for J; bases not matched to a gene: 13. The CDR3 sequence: CASSTLGTSGALSSYEQYF. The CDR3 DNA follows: TGCGCCAGCAGCACCCTCGGGACTAGCGGGGCCCTTAGCTCCTACGAGCAGTACTTC.

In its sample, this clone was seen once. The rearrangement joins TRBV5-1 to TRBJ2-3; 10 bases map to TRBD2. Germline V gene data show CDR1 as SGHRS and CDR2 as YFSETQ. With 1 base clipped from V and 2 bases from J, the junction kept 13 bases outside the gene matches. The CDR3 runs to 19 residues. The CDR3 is CASSLYSSGAGGPTDTQYF. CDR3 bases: TGCGCCAGCAGCTTGTATTCTAGCGGAGCGGGAGGGCCCACAGATACGCAGTATTTT.

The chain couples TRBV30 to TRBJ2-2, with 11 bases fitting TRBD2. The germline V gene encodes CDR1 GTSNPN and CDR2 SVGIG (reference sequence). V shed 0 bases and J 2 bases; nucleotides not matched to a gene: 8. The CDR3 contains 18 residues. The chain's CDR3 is CAWSVLGLAGFNTGELFF. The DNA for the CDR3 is TGTGCCTGGAGTGTACTCGGACTAGCGGGCTTTAACACCGGGGAGCTGTTTTTT.

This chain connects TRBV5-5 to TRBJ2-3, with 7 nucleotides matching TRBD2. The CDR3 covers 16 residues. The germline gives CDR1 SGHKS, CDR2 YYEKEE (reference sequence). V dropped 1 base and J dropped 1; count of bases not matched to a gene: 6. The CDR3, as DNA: TGTGCCAGCAGCTTGCGTTCCCTAGCGGGCACAGATACGCAGTATTTT. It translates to CASSLRSLAGTDTQYF.

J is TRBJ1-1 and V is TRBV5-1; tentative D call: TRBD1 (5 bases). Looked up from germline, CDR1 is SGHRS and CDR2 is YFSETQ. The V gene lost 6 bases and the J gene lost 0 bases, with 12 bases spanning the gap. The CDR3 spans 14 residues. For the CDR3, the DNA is TGCGCCAGCAACCGAGACAGTCTGAACACTGAAGCTTTCTTT. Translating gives CASNRDSLNTEAFF.

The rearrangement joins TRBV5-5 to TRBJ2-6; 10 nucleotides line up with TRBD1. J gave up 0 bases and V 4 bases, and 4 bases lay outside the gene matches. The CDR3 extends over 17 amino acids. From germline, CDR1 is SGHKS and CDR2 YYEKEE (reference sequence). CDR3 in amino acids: CASSPGTGASGANVLTF. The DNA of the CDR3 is TGTGCCAGCAGCCCCGGGACAGGGGCCTCTGGGGCCAACGTCCTGACTTTC.

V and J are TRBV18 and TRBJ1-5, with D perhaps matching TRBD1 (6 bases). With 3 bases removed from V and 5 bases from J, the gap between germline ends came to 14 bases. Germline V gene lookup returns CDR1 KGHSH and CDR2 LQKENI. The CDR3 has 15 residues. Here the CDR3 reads CASSPTTGRDQPQHF. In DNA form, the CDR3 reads TGTGCCAGCTCACCTACTACAGGGCGGGATCAGCCCCAGCATTTT.